Presented here are 8 T cell receptor beta chains from one specimen sequenced in a study of T cell clonotyping in hematopoietic cell transplantation. Data came from immunoSEQ multiplex PCR; TCRdb stores just in-frame clones and leaves some out. The data contain roughly 7,000 clones, 89% of them singletons. The sequences come from PBMCs, collected 30 days after allogeneic stem cell transplant. The receptors stem from a female patient aged 45 to 65 who had an allogeneic stem cell transplant from an unrelated donor, so the T cells may come from the graft donor. Some clones in this sample may be carry-over from other donors' samples.

The chain combines TRBV27 with TRBJ1-2; D may be TRBD1 (6 bases). Germline CDR1 is MNHEY and CDR2 is SMNVEV (reference sequence). The CDR3 loop spans 13 amino acids. Trimming shortened V by 6 bases and J by 5 bases, and 13 bases separated the two germline ends. The CDR3 DNA is TGTGCCAGCAGCACCACAGGGTGGTATGGCTACACCTTC. The encoded protein is CASSTTGWYGYTF.

The V and J genes are TRBV11-2 and TRBJ1-2; 11 bases fit TRBD1. The length of the CDR3 is 16 residues. V shed 6 bases and J 3 bases; nucleotides not matched to a gene: 9. CDR1 is SGHAT, CDR2 FQNNGV, per germline. Here the CDR3 reads CASSSPPGQGDYGYTF. The CDR3 DNA reads TGTGCCAGCAGTTCTCCGCCGGGACAGGGGGACTATGGCTACACCTTC.

The chain combines TRBV30 with TRBJ2-7, with a weak D call TRBD2 (5 bases). CDR1 GTSNPN and CDR2 SVGIG come from the germline V gene (reference sequence). This CDR3 has 12 residues. Trimming removed 3 bases from V and 7 bases from J, with 13 bases in between. The CDR3 spells CAWRGVGWEQYF. The CDR3 nucleotides are TGTGCCTGGAGGGGAGTGGGGTGGGAGCAGTACTTC.

The genes are TRBV7-9 and TRBJ1-1; D is uncertain. This CDR3 is built from 12 residues. Trimming shortened V by 4 bases and J by 3 bases, and 6 bases separated the two germline ends. Germline V lookup: CDR1 SEHNR, CDR2 FQNEAQ (reference sequence). CDR3 in DNA: TGTGCCAGCAGCTCATTTCACACTGAAGCTTTCTTT. Translating gives CASSSFHTEAFF.

This chain joins TRBV29-1 and TRBJ2-5, with D perhaps matching TRBD2 (5 bases). In germline, CDR1 is SQVTM, CDR2 ANQGSEA. This CDR3 contains 16 residues. V lost 2 bases and J lost 2, with 18 bases in between. CDR3 in amino acids: CSVELNLRVAQETQYF. CDR3 DNA: TGCAGCGTTGAATTAAATTTACGAGTAGCGCAAGAGACCCAGTACTTC.

This clone was seen a few times. The V and J genes are TRBV27 and TRBJ2-7; D is tentatively TRBD1 or TRBD2 (5 bases each). The CDR3 covers 15 residues. Trimming took 4 bases from V and 6 from J, leaving 19 bases between them. The germline gives CDR1 MNHEY, CDR2 SMNVEV (reference sequence). CDR3 DNA sequence: TGTGCCAGCAGTTCCGGGACCGCCCCCTTAGGCGAGCAGTACTTC. Translation gives CASSSGTAPLGEQYF.

J is TRBJ1-2 and V is TRBV5-1; D might be TRBD1 (5 bases). Germline CDR1 and CDR2: SGHRS and YFSETQ. This CDR3 is 13 amino acids long. The V end was cut by 4 bases, the J end by 3 bases, with 10 bases between. The CDR3 is CASSRQGDYGYTF. The CDR3 bases are TGCGCCAGCAGCCGCCAGGGTGACTATGGCTACACCTTC. Full variable domain (rest looked up from reference TRBV5-1 and TRBJ1-2): KAGVTQTPRYLIKTRGQQVTLSCSPISGHRSVSWYQQTPGQGLQFLFEYFSETQRNKGNFPGRFSGRQFSNSRSEMNVSTLELGDSALYLCASSRQGDYGYTFGSGTRLTVV.

The chain recombines TRBV9 with TRBJ2-1, with TRBD2 identical over 7 bases. The CDR3 is 17 amino acids. The V gene end was trimmed by 0 bases and the J gene end by 6 bases; junction bases not matched to a gene: 12. The germline V gene has CDR1 SGDLS and CDR2 YYNGEE. The CDR3, as DNA: TGTGCCAGCAGCGTAGTTGGGGGGAGGGGTATGGTCAATGAGCAGTTCTTC. Its protein product is CASSVVGGRGMVNEQFF.